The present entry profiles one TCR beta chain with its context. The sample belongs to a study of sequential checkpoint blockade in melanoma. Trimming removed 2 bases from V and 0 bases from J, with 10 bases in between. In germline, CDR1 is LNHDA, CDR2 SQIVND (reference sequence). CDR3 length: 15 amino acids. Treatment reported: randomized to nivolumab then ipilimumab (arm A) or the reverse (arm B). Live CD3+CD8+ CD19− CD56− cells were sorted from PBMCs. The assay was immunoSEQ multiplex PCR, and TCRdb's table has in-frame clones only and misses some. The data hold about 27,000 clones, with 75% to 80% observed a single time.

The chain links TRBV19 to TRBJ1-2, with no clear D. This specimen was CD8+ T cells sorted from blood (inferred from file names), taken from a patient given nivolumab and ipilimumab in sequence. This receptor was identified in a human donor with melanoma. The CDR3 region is CASSIWSRANYGYTF. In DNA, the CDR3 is TGTGCCAGTAGTATATGGTCCCGAGCTAACTATGGCTACACCTTC.